These 22 T cell receptor beta chains originate from one sample sequenced in a study of blood T cell repertoires in COVID-19. Clones were sequenced by immunoSEQ multiplex PCR, and TCRdb holds only the in-frame ones, with some missing. There are hundreds of thousands of clones in the sample; more than 80% occur only once, and approximately 1.1% lies in the top ten. Sequencing was carried out using PBMCs or T cells enriched from blood (not recorded which). The receptors shown here come from a man in his thirties or forties who had recovered from COVID-19.

This clone came up a few times. V is TRBV5-1 and J is TRBJ1-2, with no clear D. This CDR3 comprises 12 residues. V gave up 3 bases and J gave up 4 bases, with 7 bases separating them. The germline gives CDR1 SGHRS, CDR2 YFSETQ. The CDR3 region is CASSSNSYGYTF. The CDR3 nucleotides are TGCGCCAGCAGCTCGAACTCCTATGGCTACACCTTC.

This chain uses TRBV18 with TRBJ2-7; D not certain. V lost 0 bases and J lost 0, with 3 bases in between. The CDR3 covers 13 residues. CDR1 KGHSH and CDR2 LQKENI come from the germline V gene. In nucleotides, the CDR3 is TGTGCCAGCTCACCACCTAGCTCCTACGAGCAGTACTTC. It yields the protein CASSPPSSYEQYF.

V usage is TRBV18 and J usage is TRBJ2-2; D ambiguous. Germline V gene data show CDR1 as KGHSH and CDR2 as LQKENI. The CDR3 totals 15 residues. V was cut by 3 bases and J by 0 bases, with 8 bases left in between. CDR3 bases: TGTGCCAGCTCACCGAGCCAATCGAACACCGGGGAGCTGTTTTTT. This codes for CASSPSQSNTGELFF.

The chain is built from TRBV19 and TRBJ2-4; D is perhaps TRBD1 (6 bases). CDR1 is LNHDA, CDR2 SQIVND, per germline (reference sequence). The V end lost 8 bases, the J end lost 0 bases, and 14 bases lay between the germline ends. This CDR3 has 15 residues. The CDR3 sequence is CASQRDNIAKNIQYF. The CDR3 DNA sequence: TGTGCCAGTCAACGGGACAACATAGCCAAAAACATTCAGTACTTC.

V is TRBV29-1 and J is TRBJ2-3; D may be TRBD1 (5 bases). There are 15 residues in the CDR3. Trimming stripped 4 bases from V and 3 bases from J, with 17 bases between. CDR1 and CDR2 (germline): SQVTM, ANQGSEA. CDR3 coding DNA: TGCAGCGTTGTCGTTTATAGGGGTTTGACAGATACGCAGTATTTT. Protein: CSVVVYRGLTDTQYF.

Only one count was recorded for this clone. The CDR3 loop reads CASSEGRNTIYF. CDR3 sequence (DNA): TGTGCCAGCAGTGAAGGGCGAAACACCATATATTTT. The V call is TRBV6-1, the J call TRBJ1-3, with D hard to call. V lost 1 base and J lost 5, with 3 bases in between. This CDR3 contains 12 residues. Germline CDR1 is MNHNS and CDR2 is SASEGT.

V and J are TRBV21-1 and TRBJ1-5; whether TRBD1, the table's D call, matches the DNA was not checked. TRBV21-1 is marked as a pseudogene. The CDR3 loop spans 19 amino acids. For the CDR3, the DNA is TGTGCCAGCAGCAAAGTAATGGGGCAGGGTGGCACAAGCAATCAGCCCCAGCATTTT. It translates to CASSKVMGQGGTSNQPQHF.

The chain carries TRBV24-1 and TRBJ2-3; 7 bases map to TRBD1. Germline V gene data show CDR1 as KGHDR and CDR2 as SFDVKD. The CDR3 length is 13 residues. Trimming took 8 bases from V and 3 from J; bases not matched to a gene: 4. For the CDR3, the DNA is TGTGCCACCAATAACAGGGGAACAGATACGCAGTATTTT. Its translation: CATNNRGTDTQYF.

The chain combines TRBV5-1 with TRBJ1-2, with 9 bases lining up with TRBD1. This CDR3 spans 15 amino acids. Germline values: CDR1 SGHRS, CDR2 YFSETQ. The ends lost 3 bases at V and 7 bases at J; junction bases unmatched: 10. The CDR3 protein is CASSWTGQGDGGYTF. DNA for the CDR3: TGCGCCAGCAGCTGGACGGGACAGGGTGATGGTGGCTACACCTTC.

This chain joins TRBV5-1 and TRBJ2-1; 8 bases match TRBD1. The CDR3 is 16 residues long. Trimming cost V 0 bases and J 5 bases; bases outside gene matches: 7. Germline values: CDR1 SGHRS, CDR2 YFSETQ. The CDR3 sequence: CASSLGRDRSNNEQFF. The DNA of the CDR3 is TGCGCCAGCAGCTTGGGCCGGGACAGGAGTAACAATGAGCAGTTCTTC.

V usage is TRBV18 and J usage is TRBJ2-1; the match to TRBD1 covers 8 bases. J gave up 0 bases and V 6 bases, and 16 bases lay outside the gene matches. The CDR3 runs 19 residues. The germline CDR1 and CDR2 sequences are KGHSH and LQKENI. CDR3 bases: TGTGCCAGCTCTCAGGCGGGACAGGTATACTCTGTCTCCTACAATGAGCAGTTCTTC. Translating it yields CASSQAGQVYSVSYNEQFF.

The count of this clone is one. The rearrangement uses TRBV24-1 and TRBJ2-1; possibly TRBD1 for D (6 bases). This CDR3 has 15 residues. Trimming pared 5 bases from V and 5 bases from J, leaving 15 bases between. Germline CDR1 reads KGHDR; CDR2 reads SFDVKD. The CDR3 sequence is CATSVGQGFDNEQFF. The DNA of the CDR3 is TGTGCCACCAGTGTTGGGCAGGGGTTTGACAATGAGCAGTTCTTC.

This clone was detected only a few times. The V and J genes are TRBV2 and TRBJ2-7; tentative D call: TRBD1 (6 bases). The CDR3 spans 13 residues. CDR1 is SNHLY, CDR2 FYNNEI, per germline. V was trimmed by 8 bases and J by 2 bases, leaving 13 bases between them. The CDR3 DNA reads as TGTGCCAGCCTCGCGGACAGCACCTACGAGCAGTACTTC. It encodes CASLADSTYEQYF.

This clone appeared a single time. The chain employs TRBV3-1 (or the pseudogene TRBV3-2) and TRBJ2-4; 11 nucleotides align to TRBD2. This CDR3 is 16 amino acids long. Trimming cost V 4 bases and J 8 bases; bases outside gene matches: 10. Per germline, CDR1 LGHDT and CDR2 YNNKEL (reference sequence). Here the CDR3 DNA reads TGTGCCAGCAGCCCACTAGCGGGAGAACTAGTAGACATTCAGTACTTC. Protein sequence: CASSPLAGELVDIQYF.

This clone was counted a single time. This chain connects TRBV3-1 (or the pseudogene TRBV3-2) to TRBJ1-2; tentative D call: TRBD1 (5 bases). Trimming took off 4 bases at V and 3 bases at J, with 12 bases between the two ends. In germline, CDR1 is LGHDT, CDR2 YNNKEL (reference sequence). The CDR3 runs 14 residues. The CDR3 DNA is TGTGCCAGCAGCCCACAGTGGGGGGACTATGGCTACACCTTC. It encodes CASSPQWGDYGYTF.

The chain carries TRBV4-1 and TRBJ1-1; 7 nucleotides agree with TRBD1. V was clipped by 4 bases and J by 0 bases; unmatched bases: 5. Germline V CDR1 and CDR2: MGHRA, YSYEKL. The CDR3 loop spans 15 amino acids. The CDR3 sequence is CASSPRTGLNTEAFF. The CDR3, as DNA: TGCGCCAGCAGCCCCCGGACAGGACTGAACACTGAAGCTTTCTTT.

This chain links TRBV6-6 with TRBJ1-3, with D perhaps TRBD1 (5 bases). Germline V gene sequence: CDR1 MNHNY, CDR2 SVGAGI (reference sequence). Trimming removed 2 bases at V and 4 bases at J, with 12 bases between. The CDR3 covers 15 residues. CDR3 protein: CASSYPQGSGNTIYF. As DNA, the CDR3 is TGTGCCAGCAGTTACCCGCAGGGATCAGGAAACACCATATATTTT.

This clone was counted a few times. The chain links TRBV19 to TRBJ1-1; D not resolved. The V end was cut by 5 bases, the J end by 0 bases, with 10 bases between. The germline CDR1 and CDR2 sequences are LNHDA and SQIVND (reference sequence). The CDR3 has 14 residues. CDR3 sequence: CASSPTLMNTEAFF. The CDR3 region has the DNA TGTGCCAGTAGTCCGACACTCATGAACACTGAAGCTTTCTTT.

CDR3 nucleotide sequence: TGTGCCAGCAGTTCATCCACGGGTGAGACCCAGTACTTC. As protein: CASSSSTGETQYF. The chain uses TRBV7-9 and TRBJ2-5, with no clear D. CDR3 length: 13 amino acids. Germline CDR1 is SEHNR and CDR2 is FQNEAQ (reference sequence). The V gene lost 6 bases and the J gene lost 5 bases, with 13 bases spanning the gap.

This sequence joins TRBV19 and TRBJ1-2; 8 positions match TRBD1. The CDR3 contains 14 residues. Germline V lookup: CDR1 LNHDA, CDR2 SQIVND (reference sequence). V was clipped by 6 bases and J by 2 bases; unmatched bases: 5. The CDR3 is CASRDRVMNYGYTF. For the CDR3, the DNA is TGTGCCAGTAGGGACAGGGTAATGAACTATGGCTACACCTTC.

This chain connects TRBV19 to TRBJ1-2; 7 nucleotides agree with TRBD1. The germline V gene encodes CDR1 LNHDA and CDR2 SQIVND (reference sequence). This CDR3 is 13 amino acids long. With 6 bases clipped from V and 6 bases from J, the junction kept 7 bases outside the gene matches. The CDR3 is CASRLRGWDGYTF. DNA for the CDR3: TGTGCCAGTAGGCTCAGGGGGTGGGATGGCTACACCTTC.

The chain couples TRBV28 to TRBJ2-6; 11 bases are a match to TRBD2. The CDR3 runs to 18 residues. Trimming cost V 3 bases and J 2 bases; bases outside gene matches: 6. CDR1 and CDR2 (germline): MDHEN, SYDVKM. The CDR3 DNA sequence: TGTGCCAGCAGTTTGGAACTAGCGGGAGTGCCTGGGGCCAACGTCCTGACTTTC. The encoded protein is CASSLELAGVPGANVLTF.